The 9 T cell receptor beta chains presented below share a single source sample, sequenced in a study of Tregs in tolerant kidney transplant recipients. The method was immunoSEQ multiplex PCR; TCRdb's version includes in-frame clones alone and lacks a portion of them. The sample has about 64,000 clones; 80% to 90% are singletons. The nonmyeloablative bone marrow transplants came from related graft donors, with transient mixed chimerism. The sequenced sample was CD4+ T cells from blood (PBMCs), obtained 6 months after the transplant. These receptors came from a human patient who received a combined kidney and bone marrow transplant. The T cells may partly be graft donor cells.

The chain carries TRBV7-8 and TRBJ1-5; TRBD1 is a possible D gene (5 bases). The CDR3 is 15 amino acids. Germline V gives CDR1 SGHVS, CDR2 FQNEAQ. V was cut by 5 bases and J by 3 bases, with 14 bases left in between. This chain's CDR3 is CASSPNGQTNQPQHF. CDR3 bases: TGTGCCAGCAGCCCCAATGGACAAACCAATCAGCCCCAGCATTTT.

The chain is built from TRBV2 and TRBJ2-7; D unclear. The CDR3 contains 11 residues. V lost 8 bases, J lost 3 bases, and 8 bases lay in between. CDR1 is SNHLY, CDR2 FYNNEI, per germline. The CDR3 here is CASRYFYEQYF. The CDR3 nucleotides read TGTGCCAGCCGGTATTTCTACGAGCAGTACTTC.

The chain recombines TRBV19 with TRBJ2-2; TRBD2 aligns across 12 bases. CDR3 length: 14 amino acids. Unmatched junction bases numbered 5, after V lost 9 bases and J lost 6 bases. Per germline, CDR1 LNHDA and CDR2 SQIVND (reference sequence). The CDR3: CASRLAGVSGELFF. CDR3 sequence (DNA): TGTGCCAGCAGACTAGCGGGGGTATCCGGGGAGCTGTTTTTT.

The chain carries TRBV27 and TRBJ2-2; TRBD2 agrees at 10 bases. V trimming: 0 bases; J trimming: 9 bases; junction bases outside the gene matches: 7. The germline V gene encodes CDR1 MNHEY and CDR2 SMNVEV (reference sequence). This CDR3 spans 16 amino acids. For the CDR3, the DNA is TGTGCCAGCAGTTTATCGCCGGCTAGCGGGAGTTGGGAGCTGTTTTTT. Encoded protein: CASSLSPASGSWELFF.

The genes are TRBV7-3 and TRBJ2-1; 12 bases are a match to TRBD2. J lost 7 bases, V lost 6 bases, and 13 bases had no gene match. The CDR3 covers 17 residues. The germline V gene encodes CDR1 SGHTA and CDR2 FQGTGA. CDR3 region: CASSPRPVTSGGNEQFF. CDR3 sequence (DNA): TGTGCCAGCAGTCCCCGTCCGGTGACTAGCGGGGGAAATGAGCAGTTCTTC.

This sequence joins TRBV7-3 and TRBJ2-5; D remains unclear. The last part of the DNA fits TRBJ2-7 better; the J call may be wrong. The CDR3 runs 13 residues. Germline V lookup: CDR1 SGHTA, CDR2 FQGTGA. The CDR3 region has the DNA TGTGCCAGCAGCTTAACGTTCGCAGGCGAGCAGTACTTC. It translates to CASSLTFAGEQYF.

In its sample, this clone was seen once. The chain uses TRBV10-3 and TRBJ1-4; D remains unclear. The V gene's germline CDR1 is ENHRY and CDR2 SYGVKD. CDR3 length: 14 amino acids. The V and J ends lost 5 bases and 7 bases respectively, with 14 bases between them. This CDR3 is CAISSGTGSEKLFF. CDR3 nucleotides: TGTGCCATCAGTTCCGGAACGGGTTCTGAAAAACTGTTTTTT.

The CDR3, as DNA: TGTGCCAGCAGCTTCAACATTAGCAATCAGCCCCAGCATTTT. Protein sequence: CASSFNISNQPQHF. The chain combines TRBV7-9 with TRBJ1-5; D unclear. The CDR3 spans 14 residues. Trimming pared 3 bases from V and 0 bases from J, leaving 6 bases between. Per germline, CDR1 SEHNR and CDR2 FQNEAQ (reference sequence).

V usage is TRBV2 and J usage is TRBJ2-3; D call uncertain. The CDR3 is 14 amino acids. Trimming took off 6 bases at V and 6 bases at J, with 16 bases between the two ends. The germline CDR1 and CDR2 sequences are SNHLY and FYNNEI. Here the CDR3 reads CASSALLKSDTQYF. CDR3 in DNA: TGTGCCAGCAGCGCCTTACTGAAGTCGGATACGCAGTATTTT. Variable domain in full (rest from reference TRBV2 and TRBJ2-3): EPEVTQTPSHQVTQMGQEVILRCVPISNHLYFYWYRQILGQKVEFLVSFYNNEISEKSEIFDDQFSVERPDGSNFTLKIRSTKLEDSAMYFCASSALLKSDTQYFGPGTRLTVL.